The source of this TCR beta chain is a study of shared clonotypes between healthy human individuals. Overall study findings and caveats: Some clonotypes were shared by all four sorted-subset donors, while others were not shared. The non-shared ones had lower generation probabilities than the shared ones.

As to this clone: Its cognate antigen is unknown.

This CDR3 is built from 17 residues. Per germline, CDR1 MNHGY and CDR2 SAAAGT. The ends were cut back, 0 bases at V and 3 bases at J, with 18 bases in the middle. All donors qualified as healthy HIV-negative adults and had experienced no recent acute infections or vaccinations. Assay used: immunoSEQ multiplex PCR; TCRdb lists only in-frame clones, some missing. Of over a million clones in the sample, about 84% are singletons; the top ten hold around 0.61%. This chain joins TRBV6-8 and TRBJ2-7, with a weak D call TRBD1 (6 bases). The sequence was obtained from a man aged 18-30 years in good health. Some clones in this sample may be carry-over from other donors' samples. What was sequenced was memory CD4+ T cells from PBMCs. Subset in this sample: CD45RA-negative fraction. For the CDR3, the DNA is TGTGCCAGCAGTTACTCGATAGGGGGAAGGACCCGCTACGAGCAGTACTTC. It specifies CASSYSIGGRTRYEQYF.